Listed below are T cell receptor beta chains from one sample, sequenced in a study of response to subunit inactivated influenza vaccine. TCRdb re-called the RT-PCR reads with MiXCR, one entry per CDR3 protein. The sample records about 520,000 distinct CDR3 sequences, approximately 24% being singletons. The specimen comprised CD4+ T cells sorted from PBMCs, sampled around 5 days after vaccination. The source of these receptors is a man aged 45-65 years who received an inactivated influenza vaccine. Both conserved end residues are part of each CDR3. D genes are given only for firm matches. Size is omitted from some rows. Given values are once, few, many or a class for expanded clones.

V	D	J	size	DNA	CDR3
TRBV7-2	-	TRBJ2-5	few	TGTGCCAGCAGCTTACAGACACACAAAGAGACCCAGTACTTC	CASSLQTHKETQYF
TRBV21-1	-	TRBJ2-5	-	TGTGCCAGCAGCCCCTCCTCCCCTGACGGCTTCCAAGAGACCCAGTACTTC	CASSPSSPDGFQETQYF
TRBV15	-	TRBJ2-3	-	TGTGCCACCGCGACGGGGTCCTTAAAGGGGAATACGCAGTATTTT	CATATGSLKGNTQYF
TRBV6-1	-	TRBJ2-7	-	TGTGCCAGCATGGCCCGCTCCGGGACTTTGAACTCCTACGAGCAGTACTTC	CASMARSGTLNSYEQYF
TRBV5-1	TRBD2	TRBJ2-1	-	TGCGCCAGCAGCTTGGATAGCGGGGGGGGCGGTGAGCAGTTCTTC	CASSLDSGGGGEQFF
TRBV5-1	-	TRBJ2-3	-	TGCGCCAGCAGCACCTTCGGCACAGATACGCAGTATTTT	CASSTFGTDTQYF
TRBV5-1	-	TRBJ2-7	-	TGCGCCAGCAGCAAGGACAATTACGAGCAGTACTTC	CASSKDNYEQYF
TRBV6-2/TRBV6-3	-	TRBJ2-2	-	TGTGCCAGCAGTTATTCCAGGGGCCAAGAAAGTAGGAGTACCGGGGAGCTGTTTTTT	CASSYSRGQESRSTGELFF
TRBV20-1	-	TRBJ1-1	-	TGCAGTGCTAGCCAGCCGGGCGGGAAGACTGAAGCTTTCTTT	CSASQPGGKTEAFF
TRBV7-9	-	TRBJ2-5	-	TGTGCCAGCAGCTTAAGGCCCCGCGGTATTCGAGAGACCCAGTACTTC	CASSLRPRGIRETQYF
TRBV5-1	-	TRBJ1-2	-	TGCGCCAGCAGCCCGGACGGACGAAACTATGGCTACACCTTC	CASSPDGRNYGYTF
TRBV3-1	-	TRBJ1-1	few	TGTGCCAGCAGCCAAGAGAGCCAGGGGAACACTGAAGCTTTCTTT	CASSQESQGNTEAFF
TRBV20-1	-	TRBJ2-1	-	TGCAGTGCTAGAGGATACCCTGGGCAGTTCTTC	CSARGYPGQFF
TRBV29-1	TRBD1	TRBJ2-7	few	TGCAGCGTTGAAGTGCGACAGGGTCGCCTCTACGAGCAGTACTTC	CSVEVRQGRLYEQYF
TRBV28	TRBD2	TRBJ2-3	few	TGTGCCAGCAGTTTCGTTCTTCGGTTGGATTCGACTAGCCTCACAGATACGCAGTATTTT	CASSFVLRLDSTSLTDTQYF
TRBV7-2	-	TRBJ1-2	many	TGTGCCAGCAGCCTGCGACAGGTTATTACGGGTGGCTACACCTTC	CASSLRQVITGGYTF
TRBV6-1	-	TRBJ2-1	few	TGTGCCAGCGAGGAATCCCTAGGGCAGTTCTTC	CASEESLGQFF
TRBV12-3/TRBV12-4	-	TRBJ2-1	many	TGTGCCAGCAGTTTATTAGGGAATGAGCAGTTCTTC	CASSLLGNEQFF
TRBV10-3	-	TRBJ2-7	few	TGTGCCATCAGTGAGTACCTCGGTTCAGTCGACGAGCAGTACTTC	CAISEYLGSVDEQYF
TRBV10-3	-	TRBJ1-1	once	TGTGCCATCCTATCTGATTACCGGACGGAAGCTTTCTTT	CAILSDYRTEAFF
TRBV20-1	-	TRBJ1-2	few	TGCAGTGCTAGTTACCGGTTTGGTGGCTATGGCTACACCTTC	CSASYRFGGYGYTF
TRBV5-6	-	TRBJ2-5	once	TGTGCCAGCAGCCCCGGGGCCGGAAAGACCCAGTACTTC	CASSPGAGKTQYF
TRBV2	-	TRBJ2-5	-	TGTGCCAGCAGTGAAAAGAATCAGGGATTGGAGACCCAGTACTTC	CASSEKNQGLETQYF
TRBV6-2/TRBV6-3	TRBD1	TRBJ1-2	-	TGTGCCAGCAGCACCACCCAAGGGGGCGCGTATGGCTACACCTTC	CASSTTQGGAYGYTF
TRBV11-2	-	TRBJ2-3	-	TGTGCCAGCAAAATTTGGACGGCAGATACGCAGTATTTT	CASKIWTADTQYF
TRBV29-1	TRBD1	TRBJ1-2	-	TGCAGCGTTGGACAGGGGGCGCAGGCTAACTATGGCTACACCTTC	CSVGQGAQANYGYTF
TRBV7-6	-	TRBJ2-3	few	TGTGCCAGCAGCCGGGCCCGCCAAGGGGCGGATACGCAGTATTTT	CASSRARQGADTQYF
TRBV20-1	-	TRBJ1-4	-	TGCAGTGCTAGAGATGTGGGCCTCGGTAGAGATGAAAAACTGTTTTTT	CSARDVGLGRDEKLFF
TRBV28	-	TRBJ1-2	-	TGTGCCAGCAGTGGGGGGAATGGCTACACCTTC	CASSGGNGYTF
TRBV20-1	-	TRBJ2-4	-	TGCAGTGCTAAACCCCGGGACCGACGAAGCATTCAGTACTTC	CSAKPRDRRSIQYF
TRBV15	-	TRBJ1-2	-	TGTGCCAGCGCACCCGGCCCTAACTATGGCTACACCTTC	CASAPGPNYGYTF
TRBV9	-	TRBJ2-1	-	TGTGCCAGCAGGGTAGGGGACAATAACAATGAGCAGTTCTTC	CASRVGDNNNEQFF
TRBV10-3	TRBD2	TRBJ2-3	few	TGTGCCATGCGACTAGCGGGAACAGATACGCAGTATTTT	CAMRLAGTDTQYF
TRBV7-3	TRBD2	TRBJ2-2	-	TGTGCCAGCAGCTTACGAGCGGGAGGATCCGGGGAGCTGTTTTTT	CASSLRAGGSGELFF
TRBV12-3/TRBV12-4	TRBD2	TRBJ2-1	few	TGTGCCAGCAGGCTAGCGGGAGGCGCCTACAATGAGCAGTTCTTC	CASRLAGGAYNEQFF
TRBV15	-	TRBJ2-3	few	TGTGCCACCAGCAGAGATGTAAAGGGCGGAGGTACGCAGTATTTT	CATSRDVKGGGTQYF
TRBV7-2	-	TRBJ2-1	-	TGTGCCAGCAGCTATCTAGCGATCTCCTACAATGAGCAGTTCTTC	CASSYLAISYNEQFF
TRBV7-9	TRBD2	TRBJ2-7	-	TGTGCCAGCAGCTTGAGCGGGGGGACTACCTACGAGCAGTACTTC	CASSLSGGTTYEQYF
TRBV6-5	-	TRBJ2-7	few	TGTGCCAGCAGAAATTCCAGGGAGCAGTACTTC	CASRNSREQYF
TRBV15	TRBD2	TRBJ2-1	few	TGTGCCACCAGCACCCGACTAGCGCGGCCCAATGAGCAGTTCTTC	CATSTRLARPNEQFF
TRBV20-1	TRBD2	TRBJ2-7	-	TGCAGTGCCCAGACTAGCGGGTTTTACGAGCAGTACTTC	CSAQTSGFYEQYF
TRBV4-3	-	TRBJ2-5	few	TGCGCCAGCAGCCAAGATGGGGGTTTAGGGGAGACCCAGTACTTC	CASSQDGGLGETQYF
TRBV29-1	TRBD2	TRBJ2-1	-	TGCAGTCATTGGACTAGCCTTTACGATGAGCAGTTCTTC	CSHWTSLYDEQFF
TRBV7-9	TRBD2	TRBJ2-1	few	TGTGCCAGCACTCCTCTAGCGGGAGTAGTCAACAATGAGCAGTTCTTC	CASTPLAGVVNNEQFF
TRBV5-5	-	TRBJ2-7	-	TGTGCCAGCAGACATACCAGGACCTACGAGCAGTACTTC	CASRHTRTYEQYF
TRBV2	-	TRBJ2-1	-	TGTGCCAGCACGACCACGAGCTCCTACAATGAGCAGTTCTTC	CASTTTSSYNEQFF
TRBV28	-	TRBJ2-7	-	TGTGCCAGCCATGGGAGCCCCGGCTACGAGCAGTACTTC	CASHGSPGYEQYF
TRBV20-1	TRBD2	TRBJ2-1	-	TGCAGTGCCCTTCGGGCGGGGGGATACAATGAGCAGTTCTTC	CSALRAGGYNEQFF
TRBV7-2	TRBD1	TRBJ2-2	-	TGTGCCAGCAGCCCGACAGGGGTAGCGAACACCGGGGAGCTGTTTTTT	CASSPTGVANTGELFF
TRBV9	TRBD2	TRBJ2-5	-	TGTGCCAGCAGCCCAGTGGCTAGCGGGAAACAAGAGACCCAGTACTTC	CASSPVASGKQETQYF
TRBV12-3/TRBV12-4	-	TRBJ1-1	-	TGTGCCAGCAGCCGGACGGCGGCTGAAGCTTTCTTT	CASSRTAAEAFF
TRBV3-1	TRBD1	TRBJ1-5	-	TGTGCCAGCAGCCATGGGGCAGGGGGGAGCAATCAGCCCCAGCATTTT	CASSHGAGGSNQPQHF
TRBV29-1	TRBD2	TRBJ2-7	-	TGCAGCGTTGAACTGGCGGGGGATTACGGGCAGTACTTC	CSVELAGDYGQYF
TRBV6-1	TRBD1	TRBJ1-6	-	TGTGCCAGCACCCAAAGCGGGACAGTTAATTCACCCCTCCACTTT	CASTQSGTVNSPLHF